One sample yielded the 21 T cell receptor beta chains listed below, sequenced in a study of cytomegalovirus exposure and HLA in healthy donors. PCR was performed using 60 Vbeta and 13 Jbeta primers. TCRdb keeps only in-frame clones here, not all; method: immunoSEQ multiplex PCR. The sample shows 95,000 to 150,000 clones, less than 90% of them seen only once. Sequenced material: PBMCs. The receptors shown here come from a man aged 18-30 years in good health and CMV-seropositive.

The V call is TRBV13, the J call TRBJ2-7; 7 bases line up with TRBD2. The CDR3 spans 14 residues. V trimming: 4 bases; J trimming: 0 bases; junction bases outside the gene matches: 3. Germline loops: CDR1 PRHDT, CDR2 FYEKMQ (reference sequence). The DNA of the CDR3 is TGTGCCAGCAGCTCCGGGGGGACCTCCTACGAGCAGTACTTC. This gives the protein CASSSGGTSYEQYF. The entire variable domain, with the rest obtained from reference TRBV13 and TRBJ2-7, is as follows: AAGVIQSPRHLIKEKRETATLKCYPIPRHDTVYWYQQGPGQDPQFLISFYEKMQSDKGSIPDRFSAQQFSDYHSELNMSSLELGDSALYFCASSSGGTSYEQYFGPGTRLTVT.

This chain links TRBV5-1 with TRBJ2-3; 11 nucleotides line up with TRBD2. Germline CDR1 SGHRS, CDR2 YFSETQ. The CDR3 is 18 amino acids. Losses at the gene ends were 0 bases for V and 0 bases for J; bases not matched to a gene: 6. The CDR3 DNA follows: TGCGCCAGCAGCTTGGTTGGTAGCGGGGGGGTTAGCACAGATACGCAGTATTTT. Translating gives CASSLVGSGGVSTDTQYF.

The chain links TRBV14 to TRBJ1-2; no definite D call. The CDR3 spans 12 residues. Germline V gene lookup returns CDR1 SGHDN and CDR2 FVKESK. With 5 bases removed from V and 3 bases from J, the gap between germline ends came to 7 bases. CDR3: CASSYGYYGYTF. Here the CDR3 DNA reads TGTGCCAGCAGCTACGGGTACTATGGCTACACCTTC.

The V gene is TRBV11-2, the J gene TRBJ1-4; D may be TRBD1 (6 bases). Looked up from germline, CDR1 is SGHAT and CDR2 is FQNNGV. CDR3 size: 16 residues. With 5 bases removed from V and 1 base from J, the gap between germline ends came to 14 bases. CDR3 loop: CASSPPGGRTNEKLFF. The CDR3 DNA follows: TGTGCCAGCAGCCCGCCGGGGGGGCGAACTAATGAAAAACTGTTTTTT.

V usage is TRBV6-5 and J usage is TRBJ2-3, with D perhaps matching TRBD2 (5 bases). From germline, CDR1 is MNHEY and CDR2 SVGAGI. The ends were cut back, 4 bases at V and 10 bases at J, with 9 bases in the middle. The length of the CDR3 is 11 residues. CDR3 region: CASSSSKAQYF. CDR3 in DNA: TGTGCCAGCAGTTCTAGCAAGGCGCAGTATTTT.

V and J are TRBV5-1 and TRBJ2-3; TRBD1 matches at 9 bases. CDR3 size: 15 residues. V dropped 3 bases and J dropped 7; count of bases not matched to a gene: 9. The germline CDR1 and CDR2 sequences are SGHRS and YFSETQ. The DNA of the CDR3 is TGCGCCAGCAGCTCACCGGGACAGGGTGTAAATACGCAGTATTTT. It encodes CASSSPGQGVNTQYF.

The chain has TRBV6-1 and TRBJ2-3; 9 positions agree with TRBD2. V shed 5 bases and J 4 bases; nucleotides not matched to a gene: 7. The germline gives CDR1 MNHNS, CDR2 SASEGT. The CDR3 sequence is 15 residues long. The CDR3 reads CASSPQRGAPDTQYF. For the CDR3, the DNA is TGTGCCAGCAGTCCCCAGCGGGGGGCACCAGATACGCAGTATTTT.

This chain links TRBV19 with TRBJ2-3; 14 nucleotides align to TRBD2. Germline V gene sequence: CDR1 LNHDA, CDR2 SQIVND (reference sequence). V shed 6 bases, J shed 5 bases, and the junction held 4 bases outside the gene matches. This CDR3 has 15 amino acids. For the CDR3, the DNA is TGTGCCAGTAGCCCGGGACTAGCGGGGGAAGATACGCAGTATTTT. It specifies CASSPGLAGEDTQYF. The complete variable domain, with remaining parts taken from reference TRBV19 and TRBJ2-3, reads DGGITQSPKYLFRKEGQNVTLSCEQNLNHDAMYWYRQDPGQGLRLIYYSQIVNDFQKGDIAEGYSVSREKKESFPLTVTSAQKNPTAFYLCASSPGLAGEDTQYFGPGTRLTVL.

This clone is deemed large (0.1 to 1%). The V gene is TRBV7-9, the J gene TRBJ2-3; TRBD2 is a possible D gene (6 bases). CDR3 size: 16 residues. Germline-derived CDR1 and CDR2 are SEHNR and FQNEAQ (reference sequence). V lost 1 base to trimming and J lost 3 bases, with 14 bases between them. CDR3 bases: TGTGCCAGCAGCTTAGTGGTATGGGCGGGAACAGATACGCAGTATTTT. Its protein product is CASSLVVWAGTDTQYF.

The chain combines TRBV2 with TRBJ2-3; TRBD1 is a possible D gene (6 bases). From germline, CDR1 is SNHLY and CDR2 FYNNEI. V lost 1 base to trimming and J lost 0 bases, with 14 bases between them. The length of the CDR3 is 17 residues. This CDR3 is CASSEGRMGASTDTQYF. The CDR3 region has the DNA TGTGCCAGCAGTGAAGGGCGAATGGGGGCTAGCACAGATACGCAGTATTTT.

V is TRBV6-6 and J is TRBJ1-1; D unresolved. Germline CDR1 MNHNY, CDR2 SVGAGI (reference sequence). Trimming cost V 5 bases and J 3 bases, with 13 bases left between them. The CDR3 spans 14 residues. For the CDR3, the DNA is TGTGCCAGCAGTACGACCGAGGGTTACACTGAAGCTTTCTTT. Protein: CASSTTEGYTEAFF.

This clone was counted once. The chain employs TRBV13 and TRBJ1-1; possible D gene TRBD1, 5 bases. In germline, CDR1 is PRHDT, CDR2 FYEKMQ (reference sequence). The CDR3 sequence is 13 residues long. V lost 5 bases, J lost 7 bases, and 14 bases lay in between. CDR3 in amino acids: CASSRGGGSEAFF. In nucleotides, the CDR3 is TGTGCCAGCAGCCGTGGGGGGGGGAGTGAAGCTTTCTTT.

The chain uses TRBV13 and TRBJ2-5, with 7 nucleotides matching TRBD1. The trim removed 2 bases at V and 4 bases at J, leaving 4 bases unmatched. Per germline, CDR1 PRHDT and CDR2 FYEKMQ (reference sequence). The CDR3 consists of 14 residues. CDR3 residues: CASSLRGQIETQYF. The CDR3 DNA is TGTGCCAGCAGCTTAAGGGGACAGATAGAGACCCAGTACTTC.

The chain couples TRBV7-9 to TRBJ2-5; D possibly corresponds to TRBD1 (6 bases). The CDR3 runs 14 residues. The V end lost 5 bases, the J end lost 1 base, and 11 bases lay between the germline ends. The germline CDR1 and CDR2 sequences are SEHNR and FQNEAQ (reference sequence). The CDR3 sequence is CASSPDRLQETQYF. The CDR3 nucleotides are TGTGCCAGCAGCCCCGACAGGCTCCAAGAGACCCAGTACTTC.

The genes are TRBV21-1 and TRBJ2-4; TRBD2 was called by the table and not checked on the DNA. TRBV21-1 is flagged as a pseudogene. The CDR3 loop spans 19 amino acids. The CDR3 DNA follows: TGTGCCAGCAGCAAAGGGCACAACAGCGGGGGGGGAGCCAAAAACATTCAGTACTTC. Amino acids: CASSKGHNSGGGAKNIQYF.

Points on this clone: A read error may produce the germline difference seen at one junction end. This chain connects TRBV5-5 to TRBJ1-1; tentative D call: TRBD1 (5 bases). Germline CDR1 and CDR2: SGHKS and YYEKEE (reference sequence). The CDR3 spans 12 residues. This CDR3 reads CACRAPYTEAFF. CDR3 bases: TGTGCCTGCAGGGCCCCTTACACTGAAGCTTTCTTT.

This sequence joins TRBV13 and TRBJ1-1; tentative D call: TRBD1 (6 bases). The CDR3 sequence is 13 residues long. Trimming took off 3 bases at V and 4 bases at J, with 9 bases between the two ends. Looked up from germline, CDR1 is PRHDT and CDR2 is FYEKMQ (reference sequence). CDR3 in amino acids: CASSFGTSTEAFF. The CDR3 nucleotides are TGTGCCAGCAGCTTCGGGACAAGCACTGAAGCTTTCTTT.

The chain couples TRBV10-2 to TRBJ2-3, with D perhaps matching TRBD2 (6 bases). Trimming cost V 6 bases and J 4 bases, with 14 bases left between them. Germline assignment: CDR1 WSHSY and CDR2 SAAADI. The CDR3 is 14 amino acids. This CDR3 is CASRQGTFPDTQYF. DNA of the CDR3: TGCGCCAGCAGGCAAGGGACTTTCCCAGATACGCAGTATTTT.

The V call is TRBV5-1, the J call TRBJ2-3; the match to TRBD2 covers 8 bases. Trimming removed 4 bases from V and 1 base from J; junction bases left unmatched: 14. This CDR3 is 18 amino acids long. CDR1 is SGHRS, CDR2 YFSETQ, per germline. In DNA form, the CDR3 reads TGCGCCAGCAGCGTGGGCCTTCAGTGGCGGGAGGGCACAGATACGCAGTATTTT. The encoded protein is CASSVGLQWREGTDTQYF.

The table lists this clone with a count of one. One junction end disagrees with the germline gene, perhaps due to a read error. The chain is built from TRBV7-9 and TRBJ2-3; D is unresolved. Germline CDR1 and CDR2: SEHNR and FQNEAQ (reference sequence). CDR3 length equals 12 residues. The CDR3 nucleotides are TGTTCCAGCAGCCTATTCACAGATACGCAGTATTTT. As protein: CSSSLFTDTQYF.

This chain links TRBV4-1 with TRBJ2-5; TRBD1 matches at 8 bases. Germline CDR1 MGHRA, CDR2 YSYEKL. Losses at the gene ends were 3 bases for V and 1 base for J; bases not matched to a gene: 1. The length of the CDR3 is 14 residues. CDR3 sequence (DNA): TGCGCCAGCAGCCAGGGGACAGGCCAAGAGACCCAGTACTTC. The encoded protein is CASSQGTGQETQYF.